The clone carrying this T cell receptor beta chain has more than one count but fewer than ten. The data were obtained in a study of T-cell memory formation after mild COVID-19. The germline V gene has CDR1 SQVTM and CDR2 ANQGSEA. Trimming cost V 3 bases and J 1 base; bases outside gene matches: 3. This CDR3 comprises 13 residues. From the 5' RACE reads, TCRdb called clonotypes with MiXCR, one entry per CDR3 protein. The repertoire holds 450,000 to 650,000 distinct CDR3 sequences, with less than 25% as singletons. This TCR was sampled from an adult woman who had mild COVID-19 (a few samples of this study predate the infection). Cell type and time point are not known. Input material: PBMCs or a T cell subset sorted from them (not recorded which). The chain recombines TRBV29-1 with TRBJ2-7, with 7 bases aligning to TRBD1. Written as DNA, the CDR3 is TGCAGCGTTGAGGGACAGTTTTCCTACGAGCAGTACTTC. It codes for CSVEGQFSYEQYF.